This T cell receptor (beta chain) appears in the sequencing data of a study of T cells after yellow fever vaccination. Study findings and constraints: The presence of abundant clonotypes contaminating from the bulk population was possible in FACS-sorted repertoires.

CDR1 and CDR2 (germline): SGHAT, FQNNGV. The CDR3 is 12 amino acids. V lost 7 bases to trimming and J lost 2 bases, with 7 bases between them. Universal primer sites and UMIs were introduced during 5'RACE template-switching synthesis of TCR cDNA. TCRdb recomputed calls from the 5' RACE reads with MiXCR, one row per CDR3 protein. This repertoire shows around 600,000 distinct CDR3 sequences, 9% to 15% found once; its top ten account for 14% to 15%. This clonotype was seen many times. The antigen is unknown. This TCR came from a man aged 25 to 40 who received the YFV17D yellow fever vaccine. V and J are TRBV11-2 and TRBJ2-3; D ambiguous. Specimen: PBMCs, collected on the day of the yellow fever booster vaccination. DNA of the CDR3: TGTGCCAGCACCCCGTCCACAGATACGCAGTATTTT. Protein: CASTPSTDTQYF.